The T cell receptor beta chain described here comes from a study of blood T cell repertoires in COVID-19 (dated by TCRdb to about 2020). About the study as a whole: Samples covering the acute and convalescent phases of COVID-19 were provided by collaborators in the United States, Italy and Spain. The material from the prospective study consisted of cDNA or gDNA derived from T cells, B-cell-depleted T cells, or PBMCs. The dataset comprised deeply sampled blood TCRbeta repertoires from subjects exposed to, actively infected with, or recovered from COVID-19. The repertoires were made available in a free public database intended to serve as a resource for research on the immune response to SARS-CoV-2. Samples were obtained from the ongoing ImmuneRACE study (first 160 participants) and from about 1,300 subjects provided by 6 global collaborators. The sample metadata nearly always contained a de-identified subject ID, COVID-19 status, age in years and sex. HLA class I and class II types, where available, came from metadata supplied by the sample provider rather than from assay-based typing. Findings and caveats that apply to the study as a whole: Clinical and demographic metadata were provided uncurated, with the amount varying by source and participant.

Of note for this clone: No antigen is known for it. No base-level quality is on record; no much larger clone is a single base apart.

In Seattle, one collaborating source enrolled patients while the infection was active and tracked those patients longitudinally over the course of disease. Each collaborating institution followed its own protocols to collect whole blood in K2EDTA tubes. For TCRbeta analysis, collaborators shipped samples as frozen whole blood, isolated PBMCs, or DNA extracted from either of those sample types. The immunoSEQ Assay, a bias-controlled multiplex PCR, was used to amplify TCRbeta CDR3 regions from genomic DNA. Under the source paper's analysis protocol: The number of nucleated cells in each sample was estimated from the amplification of reference gene primers within the assay. To quantify the absolute abundance of each unique TCRbeta CDR3 rearrangement, sequence reads were collapsed and filtered. For each sample, productive Simpson clonality was calculated as the square root of Simpson's diversity index across productive rearrangements. The source is immuneACCESS, and TCRdb retained only in-frame sequences with V and J called. Part of the clones is not carried over; for the studies checked, unresolved V genes explain less than half of this, and the remainder is unexplained. V and J calls and clone size are copied from that table; D and trimming were computed from the DNA. The sample yields approximately 280,000 clones; roughly 84% were counted once. The ten largest account for almost 1.5% of the sample.

Counted from cysteine to phenylalanine, this CDR3 has 13 amino acids. The CDR3 DNA has 39 bases and is translated from base 1. Here V drops 4 bases and J drops 4 bases, and the junction holds 0 bases not matched to any gene. The germline V gene provides CDR1 SNHLY and CDR2 FYNNEI. The specimen was peripheral blood. The sequence joins TRBV2 to TRBJ1-5; TRBD1 fits 8 bases in the junction. This TCR came from a human donor with COVID-19, enrolled during active disease. The donor label of this sample is uncertain. The CDR3 is CASSGQGNQPQHF. The sequenced DNA: TGTGCCAGCAGTGGACAGGGGAATCAGCCCCAGCATTTT.